Following are 24 T cell receptor beta chains from one sample sequenced in a study of regulatory T cells in long-lasting Graves disease. The time point denotes: newly diagnosed GD, antithyroid drugs for less than 3 months. The TCR library used RNA extracted from PBMCs. Construction of TCR beta libraries relied on iRepertoire HTBI primers and on Arm-PCR targeting CDR3 regions. TCRdb called the multiplex PCR reads again in MiXCR, with one record for every CDR3 protein. Of around 450,000 distinct CDR3 sequences listed, about 16% are singletons. This same sample was also taken into another study, of T cells in Graves' hyperthyroidism and ophthalmopathy.

The sample here was peripheral blood mononuclear cells (PBMCs), taken at new diagnosis, from a patient treated with antithyroid drugs. Receptors were obtained from a man in his forties with Graves disease.

This clonotype occurred many times. The chain links TRBV7-3 to TRBJ2-7; the D gene is possibly TRBD2 (5 bases). V gave up 2 bases and J gave up 3 bases, with 8 bases separating them. The length of the CDR3 is 13 residues. Per the germline V gene, CDR1 is SGHTA and CDR2 is FQGTGA. In DNA form, the CDR3 reads TGTGCCAGCAGCTTAGACGAGGGCTACGAGCAGTACTTC. Protein product: CASSLDEGYEQYF.

In its sample, this clonotype was seen many times. This sequence joins TRBV15 and TRBJ2-3; 12 positions match TRBD2. With 2 bases clipped from V and 4 bases from J, the junction kept 4 bases outside the gene matches. Germline-derived CDR1 and CDR2 are LNHNV and YYDKDF (reference sequence). The CDR3 loop spans 16 amino acids. CDR3 nucleotide sequence: TGTGCCACCAGCAGATCTAGCGGGGGGGGCCCAGATACGCAGTATTTT. Its translation is CATSRSSGGGPDTQYF.

This clonotype came up many times. This chain uses TRBV20-1 with TRBJ2-1; 8 bases align to TRBD2. Unmatched junction bases numbered 11, after V lost 0 bases and J lost 4 bases. The length of the CDR3 is 17 residues. Germline assignment: CDR1 DFQATT and CDR2 SNEGSKA (reference sequence). Here the CDR3 DNA reads TGCAGTGCTAGAGATCCCGGGACTAGTGACCCTTACAATGAGCAGTTCTTC. Translated: CSARDPGTSDPYNEQFF.

This clonotype was picked up many times. V usage is TRBV20-1 and J usage is TRBJ2-3; TRBD2 matches at 7 bases. Trimming at V came to 6 bases and at J to 0 bases, leaving 9 bases not matched to a gene. The CDR3 totals 15 residues. Germline CDR1 DFQATT, CDR2 SNEGSKA (reference sequence). CDR3 nucleotides: TGCAGTGCGAGCGGGGCTCCAGGGAGCACAGATACGCAGTATTTT. It is translated as CSASGAPGSTDTQYF.

Ten or more counts support this clonotype. The chain employs TRBV27 and TRBJ2-7; 8 bases match TRBD2. The J segment lost 2 bases and the V segment lost 5 bases, leaving 11 bases of the junction unmatched. Germline V gives CDR1 MNHEY, CDR2 SMNVEV (reference sequence). The CDR3 is 16 amino acids. DNA for the CDR3: TGTGCCAGCAGTCCAATCCCGGGCGGGAGGACCTACGAGCAGTACTTC. It encodes CASSPIPGGRTYEQYF.

With regard to this clonotype: Relative to the germline gene, one junction end is altered; a read error may explain this. The chain is built from TRBV11-3 and TRBJ2-1, with 12 nucleotides matching TRBD2. Per germline, CDR1 SGHNT and CDR2 YENEEA. CDR3 length: 15 amino acids. The CDR3 DNA is TGTGCCAGCAGCTACGGGACTAGCGGGTTGAATGAGCGGTTCTTC. Residues: CASSYGTSGLNERFF. Variable domain in full (rest from reference TRBV11-3 and TRBJ2-1): EAGVVQSPRYKIIEKKQPVAFWCNPISGHNTLYWYLQNLGQGPELLIRYENEEAVDDSQLPKDRFSAERLKGVDSTLKIQPAELGDSAVYLCASSYGTSGLNERFFGPGTRLTVL.

Ten or more counts support this clonotype. The V and J genes are TRBV20-1 and TRBJ2-1; D is ambiguous. CDR1 is DFQATT, CDR2 SNEGSKA, per germline (reference sequence). V shed 3 bases and J shed 3 bases, with 15 bases lying between them. The CDR3 runs 15 residues. The CDR3 loop reads CSASPTSGVYNEQFF. The CDR3 DNA sequence: TGCAGTGCTAGCCCCACGAGTGGGGTCTACAATGAGCAGTTCTTC.

This clonotype has ten or more counts. V and J are TRBV4-1 and TRBJ2-5; the D gene could be TRBD1 or TRBD2 (6 bases each). The CDR3 is made up of 16 amino acids. V was cut by 0 bases and J by 4 bases, with 15 bases left in between. The V gene's germline CDR1 is MGHRA and CDR2 YSYEKL. CDR3 coding DNA: TGCGCCAGCAGCCAAGACGGGCGCGGAGGGGGAGAGACCCAGTACTTC. It codes for CASSQDGRGGGETQYF.

This clonotype turned up a few times. The chain is built from TRBV6-2 or TRBV6-3 and TRBJ2-1; 10 bases map to TRBD2. The germline CDR1 and CDR2 sequences are MNHEY and SVGEGT. V lost 6 bases and J lost 8; bases outside the gene matches: 10. CDR3 size: 15 residues. CDR3 sequence reads: CASRPSGGGAHEQFF. The CDR3 DNA follows: TGTGCCAGCAGGCCTAGCGGGGGCGGGGCCCATGAGCAGTTCTTC.

This clonotype was counted a few times. The gene calls are TRBV4-2 and TRBJ2-7; 10 nucleotides align to TRBD1. Looked up from germline, CDR1 is LGHNA and CDR2 is YNFKEQ. The CDR3 sequence is 15 residues long. Losses at the gene ends were 4 bases for V and 5 bases for J; bases not matched to a gene: 8. DNA of the CDR3: TGTGCCAGCAGCCGAAGAGGGACAGGGGTTCACGAGCAGTACTTC. Translated, it gives CASSRRGTGVHEQYF.

CDR3 sequence reads: CASSRGQGAPHEQYF. The CDR3 DNA reads TGTGCCAGCAGCCGGGGACAGGGGGCGCCGCACGAGCAGTACTTC. This chain joins TRBV5-4 and TRBJ2-7; TRBD1 agrees at 12 bases. The germline V gene encodes CDR1 SGHNT and CDR2 YYREEE (reference sequence). The junction had 7 bases not matched to a gene; V was cut back by 4 bases and J by 5 bases. The CDR3 runs to 15 residues. Based on the CDR3 plus reference TRBV5-4 and TRBJ2-7, the full variable domain is ETGVTQSPTHLIKTRGQQVTLRCSSQSGHNTVSWYQQALGQGPQFIFQYYREEENGRGNFPPRFSGLQFPNYSSELNVNALELDDSALYLCASSRGQGAPHEQYFGPGTRLTVT.

This clonotype was picked up a small number of times. The rearrangement joins TRBV28 to TRBJ1-5; no clear D gene. Germline CDR1 and CDR2: MDHEN and SYDVKM. Trimming stripped 2 bases from V and 2 bases from J, with 13 bases between. The CDR3 runs 16 residues. The CDR3 DNA follows: TGTGCCAGCAGTTTAGCCGCTGCCTGGGGCAATCAGCCCCAGCATTTT. This encodes CASSLAAAWGNQPQHF.

This clonotype was counted at least ten times. The J gene is TRBJ2-1, the V gene TRBV28; 13 bases map to TRBD2. Germline assignment: CDR1 MDHEN and CDR2 SYDVKM. The CDR3 consists of 15 residues. J lost 15 bases, V lost 4 bases, and 12 bases had no gene match. DNA for the CDR3: TGTGCCAGCAGTTGGGGACTAGCGGGATACGCACTCCCGTTCTTC. Encoded protein: CASSWGLAGYALPFF.

This clonotype was seen repeatedly, ten times or more. The rearrangement uses TRBV16 and TRBJ2-7, with a possible D match to TRBD2 (6 bases). V was clipped by 2 bases and J by 4 bases, with 12 bases between them. The CDR3 consists of 14 residues. Germline V gives CDR1 KGHSY, CDR2 FQNENV. In nucleotides, the CDR3 is TGTGCCAGCAGCCAAGGCTTGCGGGATTACGAGCAGTACTTC. This encodes CASSQGLRDYEQYF. Supplemented by reference TRBV16 and TRBJ2-7, the full variable domain reads GEEVAQTPKHLVRGEGQKAKLYCAPIKGHSYVFWYQQVLKNEFKFLISFQNENVFDETGMPKERFSAKCLPNSPCSLEIQATKLEDSAVYFCASSQGLRDYEQYFGPGTRLTVT.

This sequence joins TRBV10-3 and TRBJ2-3; 8 bases agree with TRBD2. V was pared by 4 bases and J by 4 bases, with 4 bases of the junction left unmatched. Germline V gives CDR1 ENHRY, CDR2 SYGVKD. The CDR3 spans 14 residues. CDR3 sequence reads: CAISGRLASDTQYF. As DNA, the CDR3 is TGTGCCATCAGTGGCAGACTAGCGTCAGATACGCAGTATTTT.

This chain connects TRBV12-3 or TRBV12-4 to TRBJ1-5, with unresolved D. This CDR3 has 15 residues. Trimming cost V 5 bases and J 4 bases, with 15 bases left between them. For the CDR3, the DNA is TGTGCCAGCAGTCCAGATTGGGAAAAAAATCAGCCCCAGCATTTT. It specifies CASSPDWEKNQPQHF.

This clonotype was observed at least ten times. The chain employs TRBV2 and TRBJ2-3; 9 nucleotides line up with TRBD1. CDR3 length: 15 residues. Germline V lookup: CDR1 SNHLY, CDR2 FYNNEI. The trim removed 5 bases at V and 4 bases at J, leaving 7 bases unmatched. CDR3 in DNA: TGTGCCAGCAGTCCCGGGACAGGGTTTGCAGATACGCAGTATTTT. Its translation is CASSPGTGFADTQYF.

There are many counts of this clonotype. This chain connects TRBV2 to TRBJ2-7; TRBD2 might be the D (5 bases). The CDR3 covers 12 residues. Trimming stripped 5 bases from V and 5 bases from J, with 10 bases between. From germline, CDR1 is SNHLY and CDR2 FYNNEI. This CDR3 is CASSPLANEQYF. For the CDR3, the DNA is TGTGCCAGCAGTCCTCTAGCCAACGAGCAGTACTTC. The full variable domain, in which reference TRBV2 and TRBJ2-7 provide the parts outside the CDR3, is EPEVTQTPSHQVTQMGQEVILRCVPISNHLYFYWYRQILGQKVEFLVSFYNNEISEKSEIFDDQFSVERPDGSNFTLKIRSTKLEDSAMYFCASSPLANEQYFGPGTRLTVT.

In this sample, this clonotype turned up many times. This chain links TRBV20-1 with TRBJ2-5; D might be TRBD2 (5 bases). The germline V and J ends were trimmed by 0 bases and 4 bases, with 18 bases remaining between them. The CDR3 extends over 16 amino acids. The germline V gene has CDR1 DFQATT and CDR2 SNEGSKA (reference sequence). The DNA for the CDR3 is TGCAGTGCTAGAGATGGCGGAGGCCGAGAGGGAGAGACCCAGTACTTC. This codes for CSARDGGGREGETQYF.

This clonotype was counted at least ten times. The rearrangement uses TRBV5-1 and TRBJ2-7; TRBD2 matches at 7 bases. The CDR3 totals 14 residues. The ends lost 0 bases at V and 4 bases at J; junction bases unmatched: 4. Germline CDR1 SGHRS, CDR2 YFSETQ. CDR3 bases: TGCGCCAGCAGCTTGGAACGCGGGGGTTACGAGCAGTACTTC. Translating it yields CASSLERGGYEQYF.

This clonotype was detected many times. The CDR3 nucleotides are TGTGCCAGCAGCCCACGGTCAGGGACGGTGACCTACGAGCAGTACTTC. Encoded protein: CASSPRSGTVTYEQYF. The chain joins TRBV7-9 to TRBJ2-7; TRBD1 or TRBD2 may be the D gene (5 bases each). V shed 5 bases and J shed 2 bases, with 19 bases lying between them. This CDR3 has 16 amino acids. Germline V lookup: CDR1 SEHNR, CDR2 FQNEAQ (reference sequence).

The chain employs TRBV3-1 and TRBJ2-1; 9 nucleotides match TRBD2. CDR3 length: 18 residues. The J segment lost 8 bases and the V segment lost 1 base, leaving 15 bases of the junction unmatched. CDR1 and CDR2 (germline): LGHDT, YNNKEL (reference sequence). This CDR3 is CASSQAYPLAGTYDEQFF. The CDR3 nucleotides are TGTGCCAGCAGCCAAGCTTACCCCCTAGCGGGGACGTACGATGAGCAGTTCTTC.

The rearrangement joins TRBV7-9 to TRBJ2-3; 7 bases align to TRBD2. Trimming cost V 3 bases and J 3 bases; bases outside gene matches: 3. This CDR3 is 14 amino acids long. Germline values: CDR1 SEHNR, CDR2 FQNEAQ (reference sequence). CDR3 in amino acids: CASSFRDYTDTQYF. The CDR3 bases are TGTGCCAGCAGCTTCCGGGACTATACAGATACGCAGTATTTT.

The sample holds a few counts of this clonotype. This may be a read error: a much more frequent sequence differs by one nucleotide. This rearrangement joins TRBV20-1 to TRBJ2-3; TRBD2 aligns across 7 bases. CDR3 length equals 14 residues. Germline CDR1 reads DFQATT; CDR2 reads SNEGSKA (reference sequence). V lost 2 bases and J lost 4; bases outside the gene matches: 6. The CDR3 sequence: CSARTSGTSDTQYF. The CDR3 bases are TGCAGTGCTAGAACCAGCGGGACTTCAGATACGCAGTATTTT.